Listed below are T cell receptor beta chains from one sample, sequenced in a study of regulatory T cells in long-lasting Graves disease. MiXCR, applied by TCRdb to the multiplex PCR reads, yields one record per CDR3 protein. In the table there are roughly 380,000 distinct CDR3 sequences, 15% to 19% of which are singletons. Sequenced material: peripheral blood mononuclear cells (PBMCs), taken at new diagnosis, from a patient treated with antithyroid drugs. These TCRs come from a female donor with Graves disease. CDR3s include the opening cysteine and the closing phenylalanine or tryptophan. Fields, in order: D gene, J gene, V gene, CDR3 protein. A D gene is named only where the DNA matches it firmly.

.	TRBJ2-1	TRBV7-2	CASRGGPYVWQQNNEQFF
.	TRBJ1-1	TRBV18	CASFPSGSTEAFF
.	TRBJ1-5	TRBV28	CASCRGLSNQPQHF
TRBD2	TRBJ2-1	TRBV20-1	CSADSTSGAPGWQFF
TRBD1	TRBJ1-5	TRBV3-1	CASSQDRGRGNQPQHF
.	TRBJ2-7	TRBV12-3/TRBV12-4	CASSRRAYEQYF
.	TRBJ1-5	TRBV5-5	CASSPDSYNQPQHF
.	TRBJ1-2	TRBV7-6	CASSLAGTFGYTF
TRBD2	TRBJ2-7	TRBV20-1	CSAHSGGGYEQYF
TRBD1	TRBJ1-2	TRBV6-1	CASSQPRTGGAVGYTF
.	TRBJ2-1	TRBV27	CASSLRRTDYNEQFF
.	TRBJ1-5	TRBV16	CASSQFWGSNQPQHF
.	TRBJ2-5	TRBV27	CASSLFGQPPQETQYF
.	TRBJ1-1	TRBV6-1	CASSTGGRGTEAFF
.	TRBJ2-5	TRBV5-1	CASSSPERGVTETQYF
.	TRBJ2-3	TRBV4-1	CASSLYVEDTQYF
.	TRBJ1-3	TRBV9	CASSPHRVISGNTIYF
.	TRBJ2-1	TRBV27	CASSSRGMSSYNEQFF
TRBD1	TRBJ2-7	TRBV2	CTSSLPDRGTYEQYF
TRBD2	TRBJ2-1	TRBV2	CASLTGLAGGLPPF
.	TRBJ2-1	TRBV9	CASSASTSLAAEQFF
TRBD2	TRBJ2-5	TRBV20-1	CSARSGLGLAGGETQYF
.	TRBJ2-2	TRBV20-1	CSARERGEVTGELFF
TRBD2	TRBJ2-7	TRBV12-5	CASGLASGRYEQYF
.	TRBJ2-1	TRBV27	CASRKGHRNEQFF
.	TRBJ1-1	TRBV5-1	CASSPGQINTEAFF
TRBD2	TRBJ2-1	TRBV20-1	CSARVEREGSYNEQFF